One sample yielded the 11 T cell receptor beta chains listed below, sequenced in a study of regulatory T cells in long-lasting Graves disease. Investigators prepared the TCR beta libraries by applying iRepertoire HTBI primers and Arm-PCR of CDR3 regions. In TCRdb, the multiplex PCR reads were re-called with MiXCR into one record per CDR3 protein. The sample lists some 330,000 distinct CDR3 sequences; 12% were seen once. Documented time point: newly diagnosed GD, antithyroid drugs for less than 3 months. Making the TCR library involved RNA that had been extracted from PBMCs. This sample was shared with a second study, whose subject was T cells in Graves' hyperthyroidism and ophthalmopathy.

This specimen consisted of peripheral blood mononuclear cells (PBMCs), obtained at new diagnosis, from a patient treated with antithyroid drugs. The receptor set was obtained from a woman between 18 and 29 years old with Graves disease.

The genes are TRBV4-1 and TRBJ2-7; 8 nucleotides align to TRBD2. Germline trimming cut 4 bases from V and 3 bases from J; bases unmatched to any gene: 8. The CDR3 spans 15 residues. Germline V lookup: CDR1 MGHRA, CDR2 YSYEKL. The CDR3: CASSPRLATYYEQYF. The CDR3 region has the DNA TGCGCCAGCAGCCCGAGACTAGCGACCTACTACGAGCAGTACTTC.

This clonotype was seen many times. The J gene is TRBJ1-5, the V gene TRBV24-1; D gene ambiguous. The CDR3 covers 15 residues. V lost 4 bases, J lost 1 base, and 10 bases lay in between. Germline-derived CDR1 and CDR2 are KGHDR and SFDVKD. Here the CDR3 DNA reads TGTGCCACCAGTGACTCAGACGTAAGCAATCAGCCCCAGCATTTT. It translates to CATSDSDVSNQPQHF.

This clonotype was detected many times. The V call is TRBV10-3, the J call TRBJ1-3; a weak D match, TRBD1 (6 bases). V shed 7 bases and J shed 8 bases, with 9 bases lying between them. The germline V gene encodes CDR1 ENHRY and CDR2 SYGVKD. The CDR3 sequence is 11 residues long. CDR3 sequence: CAITEGDTIYF. In DNA form, the CDR3 reads TGTGCCATCACAGAGGGGGACACCATATATTTT.

This clonotype appeared many times. The chain employs TRBV7-9 and TRBJ1-1, with D hard to call. This CDR3 has 13 amino acids. Trimming removed 1 base from V and 4 bases from J, with 7 bases in between. Germline V gene sequence: CDR1 SEHNR, CDR2 FQNEAQ (reference sequence). The CDR3 spells CASSLGSGTEAFF. CDR3 in DNA: TGTGCCAGCAGCTTAGGGAGCGGCACTGAAGCTTTCTTT.

This clonotype was observed a few times. V and J are TRBV9 and TRBJ2-5; no clear D. Looked up from germline, CDR1 is SGDLS and CDR2 is YYNGEE. The CDR3 totals 15 residues. The V end was cut by 5 bases, the J end by 4 bases, with 18 bases between. CDR3 protein: CASSPLLASSETQYF. Here the CDR3 DNA reads TGTGCCAGCAGTCCGTTGCTTGCATCCTCAGAGACCCAGTACTTC.

This clonotype has a count of ten or more. This chain joins TRBV20-1 and TRBJ1-5; 7 bases are shared with TRBD1. CDR1 and CDR2 (germline): DFQATT, SNEGSKA (reference sequence). J was trimmed by 1 base and V by 1 base; bases with no gene match: 4. The CDR3 is 15 residues long. The CDR3 DNA reads TGCAGTGCTAGAGTAGGGGGCTGGAGCAATCAGCCCCAGCATTTT. Its translation is CSARVGGWSNQPQHF.

The gene calls are TRBV28 and TRBJ2-2, with no clear D. Germline V CDR1 and CDR2: MDHEN, SYDVKM. V was pared by 2 bases and J by 8 bases, with 9 bases between. CDR3 length: 13 residues. The CDR3 protein is CASSLQGWGELFF. CDR3 in DNA: TGTGCCAGCAGTTTACAAGGTTGGGGGGAGCTGTTTTTT.

This clonotype was recorded many times. V usage is TRBV7-9 and J usage is TRBJ1-1, with TRBD1 as a possible D gene (5 bases). The CDR3 has 12 residues. Germline CDR1 reads SEHNR; CDR2 reads FQNEAQ (reference sequence). V was shortened by 5 bases and J by 5 bases, with 9 bases between the two germline ends. CDR3 sequence reads: CASSRGVTEAFF. The CDR3 DNA follows: TGTGCCAGCAGCCGAGGGGTGACTGAAGCTTTCTTT.

This clonotype was counted many times. This sequence joins TRBV12-3 or TRBV12-4 and TRBJ1-5, with TRBD1 as a possible D gene (5 bases). This CDR3 contains 17 residues. Trimming stripped 2 bases from V and 1 base from J, with 15 bases between. This CDR3 is CASSLKWGGESNQPQHF. CDR3 in DNA: TGTGCCAGCAGTTTAAAATGGGGGGGTGAGAGCAATCAGCCCCAGCATTTT.

The sample holds many counts of this clonotype. This rearrangement joins TRBV20-1 to TRBJ2-1, with D possibly matching TRBD1 (6 bases). Per germline, CDR1 DFQATT and CDR2 SNEGSKA (reference sequence). Trimming stripped 6 bases from V and 0 bases from J, with 18 bases between. This CDR3 has 16 amino acids. This CDR3 is CSADPDTGSSYNEQFF. The CDR3 nucleotides are TGCAGTGCAGACCCGGACACAGGGAGCTCCTACAATGAGCAGTTCTTC.

The chain links TRBV19 to TRBJ2-1; tentatively, D is TRBD2 (6 bases). CDR1 LNHDA and CDR2 SQIVND come from the germline V gene (reference sequence). V gave up 3 bases and J gave up 3 bases, with 12 bases separating them. This CDR3 spans 15 amino acids. In DNA, the CDR3 is TGTGCCAGTAGTATCATTGCGGGAAGCTACAATGAGCAGTTCTTC. This encodes CASSIIAGSYNEQFF.